A selection of T cell receptor beta chains follows, all from one sample in a study of blood T cells in healthy people across ages. TCRdb ran MiXCR on the 5' RACE reads and lists one entry per CDR3 protein. This sample carries 700,000 or so distinct CDR3 sequences, roughly 41% of them seen once, and the ten largest clones take about 32%. Sequenced material: blood. Receptor source: an elderly man in good health. CDR3s include the opening cysteine and the closing phenylalanine or tryptophan. Fields, in order: J gene, V gene, clone size, D gene, CDR3 DNA, CDR3 protein. D genes are given only for firm matches. A row's size may be missing; if present it is once, few, many or a size class.

TRBJ2-1	TRBV27	-	-	TGTGCCAGCAGATTAGTAGCAGGGTTCAATGAGCAGTTCTTC	CASRLVAGFNEQFF
TRBJ2-3	TRBV12-3/TRBV12-4	few	TRBD2	TGTGCCAGCAGGCGGACTAGCGGGGGAGGTACGCAGTATTTT	CASRRTSGGGTQYF
TRBJ1-1	TRBV14	few	TRBD1	TGTGCCAGCAGCCAGATGCGGACAGGGAACACTGAAGCTTTCTTT	CASSQMRTGNTEAFF
TRBJ2-3	TRBV29-1	many	-	TGCAGCGTTGAGAGGAGAGGGGTACGGGGAAGCACAGATACGCAGTATTTT	CSVERRGVRGSTDTQYF
TRBJ2-7	TRBV28	-	-	TGTGCCAGCAGTCCCCCAATAGTTCAGCACGAGCAGTACTTC	CASSPPIVQHEQYF
TRBJ1-2	TRBV2	once	-	TGCGCCAGCAGTGGCAGGGGAGGCTACACCTTC	CASSGRGGYTF
TRBJ2-5	TRBV9	few	-	TGTGCCAGCGGAAGGGGTAACCAAGAGACCCAGTACTTC	CASGRGNQETQYF
TRBJ2-5	TRBV6-2/TRBV6-3	-	-	TGTGCCAGCAGCCAAAGCGGAACAGGGAACCAAGAGACCCAGTACTTC	CASSQSGTGNQETQYF
TRBJ2-5	TRBV7-2	many	TRBD1	TGTGCCAGCAGCGTCACAGGGGTAGGGGAGACCCAGTACTTC	CASSVTGVGETQYF
TRBJ1-2	TRBV20-1	many	-	TGCAGTGCTAGCCGTGGTGGCCAGTTTTATGGCTACACCTTC	CSASRGGQFYGYTF
TRBJ2-7	TRBV6-5	many	TRBD2	TGTGCCAGCGGGGCTAGCGGGAGAAACAATGAGCAGTACTTC	CASGASGRNNEQYF
TRBJ2-7	TRBV7-2	-	TRBD1	TGTGCCAGCAGCTTCTATACGGGACAGAGCTACGAGCAGTACTTC	CASSFYTGQSYEQYF
TRBJ2-7	TRBV7-2	-	TRBD1	TGTGCCAGCAGCTTAGAAGTGGACAGGGGGTTTTACGAGCAGTACTTC	CASSLEVDRGFYEQYF
TRBJ2-7	TRBV5-1	many	TRBD2	TGCGCCAGCAGCTTGTCTAGCGGGAGGTCCTACGAGCAGTACTTC	CASSLSSGRSYEQYF
TRBJ2-7	TRBV3-1	few	-	TGTGCCAGCAGCCTTAGCTACAGTTCCTACGAGCAGTACTTC	CASSLSYSSYEQYF
TRBJ2-5	TRBV28	few	TRBD1	TGTGCCAGTAGTTTTGGGGGACAGCAAGAGACCCAGTACTTC	CASSFGGQQETQYF
TRBJ2-5	TRBV7-2	-	TRBD2	TGTGCCAGCAGCTTAGGTGCGGGAGCTAAAGAGCAGTACTTC	CASSLGAGAKEQYF
TRBJ1-2	TRBV6-1	many	-	TGTGCCAGCAGTGAACAGGGTGACTATGGCTACACCTTC	CASSEQGDYGYTF
TRBJ2-1	TRBV29-1	many	-	TGCAGCGTCGCCTCTTCCAATGAGCAGTTCTTC	CSVASSNEQFF
TRBJ2-5	TRBV6-5	-	-	TGTGCCAGCAGTAGCCGAGGGCGGAGGGTCCAAGAGACCCAGTACTTC	CASSSRGRRVQETQYF
TRBJ2-5	TRBV3-1	few	TRBD1	TGTGCCAGCAGCCCTCAGGGGGCGCGAGGAGAGACCCAGTACTTC	CASSPQGARGETQYF
TRBJ2-7	TRBV29-1	few	-	TGCAGCACTACTGGGACGATCCCCGGCGAGCAGTACTTC	CSTTGTIPGEQYF
TRBJ1-1	TRBV6-2/TRBV6-3	-	-	TGTGCCAGCAGAAAGGGGCTGCAGAACACTGAAGCTTTCTTT	CASRKGLQNTEAFF
TRBJ2-7	TRBV12-3/TRBV12-4	few	TRBD2	TGTGCCAGCAGCTTAGGAGCGGGAGGCGGCGAGCAGTACTTC	CASSLGAGGGEQYF
TRBJ2-7	TRBV7-9	few	-	TGTGCCAGCAGCTTAGCTGCCAGGGTGGACGAGCAGTACTTC	CASSLAARVDEQYF
TRBJ2-3	TRBV5-1	-	-	TGCGCCAGCAGTTTGCAAGGGACGGCTAGCACAGATACGCAGTATTTT	CASSLQGTASTDTQYF
TRBJ2-5	TRBV6-2/TRBV6-3	-	-	TGTGCCAGCAGACACCCCGTGGGGATGGAGACCCAGTACTTC	CASRHPVGMETQYF
TRBJ2-3	TRBV28	few	-	TGTGCCAGTAGAGGGACAGGGGGGCTAGCGGGAGCTCTTTATACGCAGTATTTT	CASRGTGGLAGALYTQYF
TRBJ2-1	TRBV29-1	few	-	TGCAGCGTTGATGGTACGGGGGATCAGTTCTTC	CSVDGTGDQFF
TRBJ2-5	TRBV15	few	-	TGTGCCACCAGCAGAGTTGGGGACACCCAAGAGACCCAGTACTTC	CATSRVGDTQETQYF
TRBJ2-7	TRBV6-2/TRBV6-3	few	TRBD1	TGTGCCAGCACCCCAGCGAGACAGGGGGCTGTCGAGCAGTACTTC	CASTPARQGAVEQYF
TRBJ2-5	TRBV5-1	-	-	TGCGCCAGCAGCCTAGGGACAAGAGATGAGCAGTACTTC	CASSLGTRDEQYF
TRBJ1-5	TRBV30	-	-	TGTGCCTGGAGTGTGTCAGGGGATCAGCCCCAGCATTTT	CAWSVSGDQPQHF
TRBJ2-1	TRBV11-2	few	-	TGTGCCAGCAGCTTAGTTATCCTCCGGGACAATGAGCAGTTCTTC	CASSLVILRDNEQFF
TRBJ2-5	TRBV20-1	few	-	TGCAGTGCCCTAGGCGATCAAAGGGTACAAGAGACCCAGTACTTC	CSALGDQRVQETQYF
TRBJ2-1	TRBV7-7	few	TRBD1	TGTGCTAGCAGCTTGACAGGGGCTTCCTACAATGAGCAGTTCTTC	CASSLTGASYNEQFF
TRBJ2-3	TRBV6-5	-	TRBD2	TGTGCCAGCAGTAACATAGCGGGGTCTAGCGATACGCAGTATTTT	CASSNIAGSSDTQYF
TRBJ2-7	TRBV6-2/TRBV6-3	-	-	TGTGCCAGCAGTTCCCCCCGGTTCAGTACGGAAGAGCAGTACTTC	CASSSPRFSTEEQYF
TRBJ2-7	TRBV28	few	-	TGTGCCAGCAGTTCGGGCGCGGTCTCCTACGAGCAGTACTTC	CASSSGAVSYEQYF
TRBJ2-3	TRBV29-1	-	-	TGCAGCGTTCGCGGATTCACAGATACGCAGTATTTT	CSVRGFTDTQYF
TRBJ2-7	TRBV29-1	-	TRBD1	TGCAGCAGCCGCCGACAGGGGCTGGCATATGAGCAGTACTTC	CSSRRQGLAYEQYF
TRBJ2-7	TRBV9	-	-	TGTGCCAGCAGCAACAGGGTCGGGGCGTACGAGCAGTACTTC	CASSNRVGAYEQYF
TRBJ1-5	TRBV7-9	-	TRBD1	TGTGCCAGCAGCACCGGGACAGGGGTTCAGCCCCAGCATTTT	CASSTGTGVQPQHF
TRBJ1-1	TRBV6-2/TRBV6-3	-	-	TGTGCCAGCAGTTTTGACCCCCGGGACCAAGCTTTCTTT	CASSFDPRDQAFF
TRBJ2-5	TRBV29-1	once	TRBD1	TGCAGCGTTACCGGGACAGGGGATCTTGAGCAGTACTTC	CSVTGTGDLEQYF
TRBJ2-7	TRBV5-4	-	-	TGTGCCAGCAGCCCCAGCGCTCTCCCCTACGAGCAGTACTTC	CASSPSALPYEQYF
TRBJ2-7	TRBV7-9	-	-	TGTGCCAGCAGCCCGCGGAATCCCTTAGGAGAGACCCCGTACTTC	CASSPRNPLGETPYF
TRBJ2-2	TRBV7-2	-	TRBD1	TGTGCCACCAGCTTACAGGGGGCCGGGGAGCTGTTTTTT	CATSLQGAGELFF
TRBJ2-1	TRBV7-2	-	TRBD2	TGTGCCAGCAGCTCCGGGACTAGCGGGGGAAGGTCCTACAATGAGCAGTTCTTC	CASSSGTSGGRSYNEQFF
TRBJ2-2	TRBV7-7	-	-	TGTGCCAGCAGCTTAAAAGGCAGGGCGGCCGGGGAGCTGTTTTTT	CASSLKGRAAGELFF